This entry lists 23 T cell receptor beta chains sequenced from one sample in a study of sequential checkpoint blockade in melanoma. Clones were read by immunoSEQ multiplex PCR, and TCRdb kept only the in-frame ones, dropping some. The repertoire holds 3,500 to 4,500 clones, approximately 60% seen once, with about three quarters in the top ten. Treatment meaning: randomized to nivolumab then ipilimumab (arm A) or the reverse (arm B). The sample consisted of CD8+ T cells sorted from blood (inferred from file names), taken from a patient given nivolumab and ipilimumab in sequence. The receptors stem from a human donor with melanoma.

V gene TRBV10-3 combines with J gene TRBJ2-2, with TRBD2 identical over 7 bases. The junction had 11 bases not matched to a gene; V was cut back by 10 bases and J by 3 bases. The CDR3 extends over 15 amino acids. Germline CDR1 is ENHRY and CDR2 is SYGVKD. CDR3 DNA: TGTGCCACCATGGCCGGGACTACCGACACCGGGGAGCTGTTTTTT. It encodes CATMAGTTDTGELFF.

The chain combines TRBV19 with TRBJ1-6, with D unclear. Per the germline V gene, CDR1 is LNHDA and CDR2 is SQIVND (reference sequence). The CDR3 covers 14 residues. V was trimmed by 3 bases and J by 7 bases, leaving 10 bases between them. CDR3 region: CASSISGGNSPLHF. CDR3 nucleotide sequence: TGTGCCAGTAGTATCTCTGGAGGGAATTCACCCCTCCACTTT.

This clone appeared a single time. The DNA of the CDR3 is TGTGCCAGTATGGGGGGGGCTACGTATTCACCCCTCCACTTT. The encoded protein is CASMGGATYSPLHF. The chain recombines TRBV2 with TRBJ1-6; maybe TRBD1 (6 bases). The CDR3 is made up of 14 amino acids. Germline V gene data show CDR1 as SNHLY and CDR2 as FYNNEI. Between the trimmed V and J ends, which lost 9 bases and 8 bases, there was a span of 17 bases.

The CDR3: CASSYRTGEETQYF. The CDR3 nucleotides read TGTGCCAGCAGCTACCGGACAGGGGAAGAGACCCAGTACTTC. The V call is TRBV14, the J call TRBJ2-5, with 9 bases matching TRBD1. V shed 5 bases, J shed 3 bases, and the junction held 4 bases outside the gene matches. The CDR3 sequence is 14 residues long. Looked up from germline, CDR1 is SGHDN and CDR2 is FVKESK.

There are a few counts of this clone. The chain has TRBV6-1 and TRBJ1-1; 8 nucleotides align to TRBD1. The germline CDR1 and CDR2 sequences are MNHNS and SASEGT. J lost 5 bases, V lost 4 bases, and 3 bases had no gene match. The CDR3 runs 13 residues. CDR3 amino acids: CASSAGGATEAFF. CDR3 nucleotides: TGTGCCAGCAGTGCAGGGGGCGCGACTGAAGCTTTCTTT.

J is TRBJ2-3 and V is TRBV4-3; no firm D call. The germline CDR1 and CDR2 sequences are LGHNA and YSLEER. This CDR3 comprises 16 residues. Trimming took 0 bases from V and 1 from J, leaving 11 bases between them. DNA of the CDR3: TGCGCCAGCAGCCAAGAAGGAAGCGCGCGCACAGATACGCAGTATTTT. Residues: CASSQEGSARTDTQYF.

This chain connects TRBV9 to TRBJ2-1, with D uncertain. The germline V gene encodes CDR1 SGDLS and CDR2 YYNGEE. The V end was cut by 5 bases, the J end by 5 bases, with 14 bases between. The CDR3 contains 14 residues. This CDR3 reads CASRLSDADNEQFF. CDR3 DNA sequence: TGTGCCAGCAGACTAAGCGACGCGGACAATGAGCAGTTCTTC.

The chain recombines TRBV19 with TRBJ1-5; a possible D gene is TRBD1 (6 bases). V lost 6 bases and J lost 4, with 16 bases in between. Per the germline V gene, CDR1 is LNHDA and CDR2 is SQIVND (reference sequence). This CDR3 is 15 amino acids long. The CDR3 sequence is CASSAGAFGNQPQHF. DNA for the CDR3: TGTGCCAGTAGCGCAGGGGCATTTGGGAATCAGCCCCAGCATTTT.

J is TRBJ2-2 and V is TRBV6-4; a possible D gene is TRBD1 (6 bases). V was shortened by 0 bases and J by 1 base, with 6 bases between the two germline ends. This CDR3 contains 15 residues. Per germline, CDR1 MRHNA and CDR2 SNTAGT. CDR3 residues: CASSDSGQNTGELFF. In DNA form, the CDR3 reads TGTGCCAGCAGTGACTCGGGACAGAACACCGGGGAGCTGTTTTTT.

The gene calls are TRBV5-6 and TRBJ1-2, with a weak D call TRBD1 (5 bases). Germline CDR1 is SGHDT and CDR2 is YYEEEE. This CDR3 contains 14 residues. Trimming removed 2 bases from V and 9 bases from J, with 17 bases in between. The CDR3 DNA reads TGTGCCAGCAGCTTCGTTGTCGGGGGGAACAGCTACACCTTC. This codes for CASSFVVGGNSYTF.

V and J are TRBV28 and TRBJ1-1; no firm D call. The CDR3 is 15 amino acids. Germline V gene sequence: CDR1 MDHEN, CDR2 SYDVKM. V lost 2 bases and J 4 bases, leaving 14 bases between the germline ends. The CDR3 DNA is TGTGCCAGCAGTTTACGGACGGGAGGAGCCACTGAAGCTTTCTTT. Translating it yields CASSLRTGGATEAFF.

J is TRBJ2-1 and V is TRBV25-1, with D possibly being TRBD2 (6 bases). Germline V lookup: CDR1 MGHDK, CDR2 SYGVNS. The length of the CDR3 is 11 residues. The V end lost 10 bases, the J end lost 12 bases, and 16 bases lay between the germline ends. The CDR3 is CATISGVGQFF. The CDR3, as DNA: TGTGCCACCATTTCGGGGGTTGGGCAGTTCTTC. The variable domain in full, completed from reference TRBV25-1 and TRBJ2-1, reads EADIYQTPRYLVIGTGKKITLECSQTMGHDKMYWYQQDPGMELHLIHYSYGVNSTEKGDLSSESTVSRIRTEHFPLTLESARPSHTSQYLCATISGVGQFFGPGTRLTVL.

The chain couples TRBV6-5 to TRBJ1-1, with 8 bases lining up with TRBD1. V was pared by 1 base and J by 0 bases, with 1 base of the junction left unmatched. Germline CDR1 MNHEY, CDR2 SVGAGI. The CDR3 is made up of 15 amino acids. CDR3: CASSYLGQVNTEAFF. The CDR3 nucleotides are TGTGCCAGCAGTTACTTGGGACAGGTGAACACTGAAGCTTTCTTT.

This clone is judged medium-sized (0.01 to 0.1%). V and J are TRBV19 and TRBJ2-1; the D gene is possibly TRBD2 (5 bases). V lost 1 base and J 3 bases, leaving 10 bases between the germline ends. The germline CDR1 and CDR2 sequences are LNHDA and SQIVND (reference sequence). The CDR3 loop spans 15 amino acids. CDR3 sequence: CASSIVAGSYNEQFF. DNA of the CDR3: TGTGCCAGTAGTATAGTGGCGGGTAGCTACAATGAGCAGTTCTTC.

The rearrangement links TRBV2 to TRBJ2-3; 9 bases agree with TRBD1. Germline V gene sequence: CDR1 SNHLY, CDR2 FYNNEI. The CDR3 runs 15 residues. V lost 5 bases and J lost 2; bases outside the gene matches: 5. The CDR3 is CASSPTGGNTDTQYF. In nucleotides, the CDR3 is TGTGCCAGCAGTCCGACAGGGGGTAACACAGATACGCAGTATTTT.

The chain carries TRBV6-5 and TRBJ2-7; TRBD2 matches 10 bases. J lost 6 bases, V lost 4 bases, and 9 bases had no gene match. The CDR3 runs to 15 residues. Germline lookup yields CDR1 MNHEY and CDR2 SVGAGI. The CDR3 spells CASSSWGTSGAEQYF. The CDR3 nucleotides read TGTGCCAGCAGTTCCTGGGGAACTAGCGGGGCCGAGCAGTACTTC.

This chain joins TRBV11-2 and TRBJ2-7; 7 bases are a match to TRBD2. Germline V gene sequence: CDR1 SGHAT, CDR2 FQNNGV. J lost 3 bases, V lost 4 bases, and 6 bases had no gene match. The CDR3 is made up of 14 amino acids. CDR3 sequence: CASSWQGGNYEQYF. The CDR3 DNA sequence: TGTGCCAGCAGCTGGCAGGGAGGGAACTACGAGCAGTACTTC.

The chain is built from TRBV6-5 and TRBJ2-1; 12 bases map to TRBD2. Trimming removed 6 bases from V and 4 bases from J; junction bases left unmatched: 4. Germline-derived CDR1 and CDR2 are MNHEY and SVGAGI. The CDR3 loop spans 15 amino acids. This chain's CDR3 is CASRGGLAGYNEQFF. The CDR3 nucleotides read TGTGCCAGCAGGGGGGGACTAGCGGGTTACAATGAGCAGTTCTTC.

The rearrangement joins TRBV13 to TRBJ2-4, with 12 positions matching TRBD2. Per germline, CDR1 PRHDT and CDR2 FYEKMQ (reference sequence). CDR3 length: 19 amino acids. The trim removed 4 bases at V and 2 bases at J, leaving 12 bases unmatched. This chain's CDR3 is CASSSSSGGAMITKNIQYF. DNA for the CDR3: TGTGCCAGCAGCTCTTCTAGCGGGGGGGCGATGATAACCAAAAACATTCAGTACTTC.

V and J are TRBV6-1 and TRBJ2-6; 10 bases map to TRBD2. Trimming took 4 bases from V and 0 from J; bases not matched to a gene: 0. There are 16 residues in the CDR3. Germline loops: CDR1 MNHNS, CDR2 SASEGT. CDR3 in DNA: TGTGCCAGCAGTGGGACTAGCGGCTCTGGGGCCAACGTCCTGACTTTC. This sequence encodes CASSGTSGSGANVLTF.

The genes are TRBV19 and TRBJ2-7; a possible D gene is TRBD2 (5 bases). Trimming removed 5 bases at V and 2 bases at J, with 10 bases between. Per germline, CDR1 LNHDA and CDR2 SQIVND (reference sequence). The CDR3 spans 13 residues. CDR3 region: CASSPGFTYEQYF. In DNA, the CDR3 is TGTGCCAGTAGTCCGGGATTTACCTACGAGCAGTACTTC.

The V and J genes are TRBV27 and TRBJ2-3; 7 nucleotides align to TRBD2. Germline values: CDR1 MNHEY, CDR2 SMNVEV (reference sequence). The CDR3 is 18 amino acids. Germline trimming cut 5 bases from V and 0 bases from J; bases unmatched to any gene: 14. Here the CDR3 reads CASSLTPLGGVSTDTQYF. The CDR3 nucleotides read TGTGCCAGCAGTCTAACCCCCCTGGGGGGGGTAAGCACAGATACGCAGTATTTT.

The V and J genes are TRBV2 and TRBJ2-7; weak D call: TRBD1 (5 bases). This CDR3 is built from 15 residues. V lost 2 bases to trimming and J lost 2 bases, with 13 bases between them. CDR1 and CDR2 (germline): SNHLY, FYNNEI. The CDR3 sequence: CASSEFSQGPYEQYF. DNA of the CDR3: TGTGCCAGCAGTGAATTTTCGCAGGGTCCCTACGAGCAGTACTTC.